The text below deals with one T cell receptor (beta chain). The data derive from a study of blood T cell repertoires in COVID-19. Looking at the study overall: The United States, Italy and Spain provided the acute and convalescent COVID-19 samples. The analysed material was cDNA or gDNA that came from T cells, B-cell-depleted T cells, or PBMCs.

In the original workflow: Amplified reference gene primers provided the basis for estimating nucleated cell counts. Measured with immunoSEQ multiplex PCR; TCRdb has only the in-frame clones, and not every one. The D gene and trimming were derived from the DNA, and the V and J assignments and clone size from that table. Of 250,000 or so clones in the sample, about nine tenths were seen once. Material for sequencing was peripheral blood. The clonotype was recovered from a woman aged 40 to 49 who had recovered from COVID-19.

The CDR3: CASSQEGTGSSYEQYF. The CDR3 DNA reads TGCGCCAGCAGCCAAGAGGGAACGGGGTCCTCCTACGAGCAGTACTTC. This rearrangement joins TRBV4-1 to TRBJ2-7; TRBD2 is a possible D gene (5 bases). The germline V gene encodes CDR1 MGHRA and CDR2 YSYEKL. The CDR3 runs to 16 residues. With 0 bases removed from V and 0 bases from J, the gap between germline ends came to 12 bases.